This TCR beta chain was recorded in a study of T cells in Graves' hyperthyroidism and ophthalmopathy. In this sample, this clonotype turned up many times. At one boundary the junction diverges from the germline segment, which might be a read error. Authors of the study amplified TCR beta CDR3 regions from RNA transcripts. A first-round RT-PCR of the TCR CDR3 used the HTBI primer set. TCRdb re-called the multiplex PCR reads with MiXCR, one entry per CDR3 protein. The top ten hold about 45% of the sample, which has roughly 500,000 distinct CDR3 sequences, around 50% seen once. Germline values: CDR1 SGHTA, CDR2 FQGTGA. The CDR3 has 13 amino acids.

This sequence joins TRBV7-3 and TRBJ1-1, with D possibly TRBD1 on 6 matching bases. The receptor comes from an adult woman with Graves' disease, either hyperthyroidism or ophthalmopathy (not recorded which). Sequencing input: peripheral blood or thyroid tissue (not recorded which). CDR3 sequence: CASSSARDTEAFF. The CDR3 bases are TGTGCCAGCAGCTCAGCCCGGGACACAGAAGCTTTCTTT.